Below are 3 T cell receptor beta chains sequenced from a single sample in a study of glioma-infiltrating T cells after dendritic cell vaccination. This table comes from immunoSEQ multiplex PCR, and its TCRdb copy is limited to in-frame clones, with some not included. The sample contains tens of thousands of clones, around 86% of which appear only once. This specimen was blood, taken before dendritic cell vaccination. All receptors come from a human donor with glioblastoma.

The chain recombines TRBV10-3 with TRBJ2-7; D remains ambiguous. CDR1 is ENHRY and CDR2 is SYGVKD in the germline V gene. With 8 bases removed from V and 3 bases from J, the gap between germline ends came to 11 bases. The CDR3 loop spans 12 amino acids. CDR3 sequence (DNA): TGTGCCATCTCCCCCCGCGACTACGAGCAGTACTTC. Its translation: CAISPRDYEQYF.

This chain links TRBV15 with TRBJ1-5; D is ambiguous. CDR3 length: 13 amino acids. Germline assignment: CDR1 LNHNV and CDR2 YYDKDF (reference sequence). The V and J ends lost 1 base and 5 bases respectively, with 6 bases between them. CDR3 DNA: TGTGCCACCAGCAGAGTTCTTTATCAGCCCCAGCATTTT. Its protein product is CATSRVLYQPQHF.

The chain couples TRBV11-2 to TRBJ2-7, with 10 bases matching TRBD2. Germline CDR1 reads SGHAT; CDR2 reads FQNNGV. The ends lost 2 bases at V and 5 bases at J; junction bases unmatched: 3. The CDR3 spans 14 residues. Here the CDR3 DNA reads TGTGCCAGCAGCTTAAGCGGGGGGGCCCACGAGCAGTACTTC. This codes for CASSLSGGAHEQYF.